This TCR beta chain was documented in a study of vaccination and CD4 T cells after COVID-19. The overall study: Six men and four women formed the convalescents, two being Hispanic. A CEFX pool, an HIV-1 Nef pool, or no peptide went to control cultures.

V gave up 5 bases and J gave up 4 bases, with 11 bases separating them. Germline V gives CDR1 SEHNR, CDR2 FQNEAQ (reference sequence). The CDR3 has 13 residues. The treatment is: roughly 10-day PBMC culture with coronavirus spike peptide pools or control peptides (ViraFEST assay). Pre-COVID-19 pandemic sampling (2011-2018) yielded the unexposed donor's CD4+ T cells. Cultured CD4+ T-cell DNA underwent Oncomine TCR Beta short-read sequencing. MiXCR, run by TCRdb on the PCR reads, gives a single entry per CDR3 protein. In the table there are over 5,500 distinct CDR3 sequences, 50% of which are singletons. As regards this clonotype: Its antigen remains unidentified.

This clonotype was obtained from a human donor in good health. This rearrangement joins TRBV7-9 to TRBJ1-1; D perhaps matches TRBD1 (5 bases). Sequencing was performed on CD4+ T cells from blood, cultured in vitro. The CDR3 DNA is TGTGCCAGCAGCCTCCAGGGTGGCACTGAAGCTTTCTTT. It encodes CASSLQGGTEAFF.